The source of this T cell receptor (beta chain) is a study of monozygotic twins with inflammatory bowel disease. General study results and limits: Between concordant and discordant twins, repertoire similarity failed to differ, a result that limited power may explain. Extra variability in the repertoires of patients may have come from differing immunosuppressive treatments.

TCRdb reprocessed the 5' RACE reads; each CDR3 protein has one entry and no DNA is given. Its clone listing holds about 300,000 distinct CDR3 sequences. CDR1 and CDR2 from the germline V gene are MDHEN and SYDVKM. The CDR3 consists of 11 residues. As concerns this clonotype: Its specificity is not known.

The chain recombines TRBV28 with TRBJ2-7. Input material: blood. This TCR derives from a human donor with ulcerative colitis or Crohn's disease, or a healthy co-twin of an affected twin (not recorded which). The CDR3 loop is CATLTLSEQYF. Variable domain in full (rest from reference TRBV28 and TRBJ2-7): DVKVTQSSRYLVKRTGEKVFLECVQDMDHENMFWYRQDPGLGLRLIYFSYDVKMKEKGDIPEGYSVSREKKERFSLILESASTNQTSMYLCATLTLSEQYFGPGTRLTVT.